The next 7 T cell receptor beta chains were all read from a single sample in a study of Graves' ophthalmopathy and Graves' hyperthyroidism. The authors amplified TCR beta CDR3 regions from RNA transcripts. Second-round multiplex PCR came after first-round RT-PCR with HTBI primers. TCRdb called the multiplex PCR reads again in MiXCR, with one record for every CDR3 protein. The table records approximately 1.2 million distinct CDR3 sequences, less than 45% of them present only once. Specimen: peripheral blood or thyroid tissue (not recorded which). These receptors were obtained from an adult man with Graves' hyperthyroidism.

Many counts were recorded for this clonotype. The V call is TRBV28, the J call TRBJ1-2; D may be TRBD1 (6 bases). The V gene's germline CDR1 is MDHEN and CDR2 SYDVKM. Deletions cut 4 bases from V and 6 bases from J, with 15 bases between. The CDR3 spans 14 residues. This chain's CDR3 is CASSYPRGRDGYTF. In DNA form, the CDR3 reads TGTGCCAGCAGTTACCCCCGGGGGCGGGATGGCTACACCTTC.

This clonotype occurred many times. The rearrangement joins TRBV7-9 to TRBJ2-7, with a possible D match to TRBD2 (6 bases). The V end was cut by 5 bases, the J end by 0 bases, with 11 bases between. The CDR3 has 14 amino acids. Per germline, CDR1 SEHNR and CDR2 FQNEAQ (reference sequence). This chain's CDR3 is CASSRDWSSYEQYF. In DNA, the CDR3 is TGTGCCAGCAGCCGGGACTGGAGCTCCTACGAGCAGTACTTC.

V and J are TRBV11-1 and TRBJ1-6; tentatively, D is TRBD1 (6 bases). CDR1 SGHAT and CDR2 FQDESV come from the germline V gene (reference sequence). V lost 6 bases and J 9 bases, leaving 21 bases between the germline ends. The CDR3 has 16 residues. The CDR3 reads CASSALPRGLTSPLHF. The CDR3 DNA is TGTGCCAGCAGTGCCTTGCCCAGGGGTCTTACTTCACCCCTCCACTTT.

The chain uses TRBV27 and TRBJ2-5, with no clear D. V was clipped by 3 bases and J by 0 bases, with 5 bases between them. This CDR3 is 13 amino acids long. CDR1 MNHEY and CDR2 SMNVEV come from the germline V gene (reference sequence). The CDR3 DNA reads TGTGCCAGCAGTTTTCTGTACCAAGAGACCCAGTACTTC. Protein sequence: CASSFLYQETQYF.

This clonotype was counted only a few times. The chain joins TRBV11-2 to TRBJ2-7; 12 bases map to TRBD2. Trimming removed 5 bases from V and 6 bases from J; junction bases left unmatched: 5. This CDR3 comprises 14 residues. Germline CDR1 reads SGHAT; CDR2 reads FQNNGV. For the CDR3, the DNA is TGTGCCAGCAGCCCCTCACTAGCGGGAGGCGAGCAGTACTTC. The encoded protein is CASSPSLAGGEQYF.

The chain combines TRBV5-6 with TRBJ2-7; TRBD1 matches 7 bases. V was clipped by 4 bases and J by 4 bases; unmatched bases: 8. Germline V CDR1 and CDR2: SGHDT, YYEEEE. The CDR3 sequence is 14 residues long. CDR3 amino acids: CASSPGQVRYEQYF. CDR3 nucleotide sequence: TGTGCCAGCAGCCCCGGACAGGTACGTTACGAGCAGTACTTC.

In its sample, this clonotype was seen many times. The chain couples TRBV7-8 to TRBJ1-6; tentative D call: TRBD1 (6 bases). The CDR3 totals 16 residues. The V and J ends lost 1 base and 10 bases respectively, with 17 bases between them. Germline values: CDR1 SGHVS, CDR2 FQNEAQ. The CDR3 loop is CASSLGPTGPQSPLHF. CDR3 coding DNA: TGTGCCAGCAGCTTAGGTCCGACAGGTCCCCAATCACCCCTCCACTTT.